This T cell receptor beta chain was obtained from a study of blood T cell repertoires in COVID-19. Study summary: Spain, Italy and the United States supplied samples that represented acute and convalescent COVID-19.

This clone was found a few times. Study processing details: Amplification of reference gene primers provided the estimated nucleated cell counts. Assay used: immunoSEQ multiplex PCR; TCRdb lists only in-frame clones, some missing. V, J and clone size are those of that table, while D and trimming were read from the DNA. The sample carries more than 200,000 clones, roughly four fifths recorded once. Participants were placed into cohorts based on the clinical history they reported. Specimen: PBMCs or T cells enriched from blood (not recorded which). The clonotype was recovered from a man between 60 and 70 years old who had recovered from COVID-19.

The CDR3 nucleotides read TGTGCCACCAGCAGAGAAGGTCGAGGCGAGCAGTTCTTC. The encoded protein is CATSREGRGEQFF. This chain joins TRBV15 and TRBJ2-1; D remains unclear. This CDR3 has 13 amino acids. V was shortened by 0 bases and J by 10 bases, with 10 bases between the two germline ends. Per germline, CDR1 LNHNV and CDR2 YYDKDF (reference sequence). The whole variable domain, filled in from reference TRBV15 and TRBJ2-1, reads DAMVIQNPRYQVTQFGKPVTLSCSQTLNHNVMYWYQQKSSQAPKLLFHYYDKDFNNEADTPDNFQSRRPNTSFCFLDIRSPGLGDTAMYLCATSREGRGEQFFGPGTRLTVL.